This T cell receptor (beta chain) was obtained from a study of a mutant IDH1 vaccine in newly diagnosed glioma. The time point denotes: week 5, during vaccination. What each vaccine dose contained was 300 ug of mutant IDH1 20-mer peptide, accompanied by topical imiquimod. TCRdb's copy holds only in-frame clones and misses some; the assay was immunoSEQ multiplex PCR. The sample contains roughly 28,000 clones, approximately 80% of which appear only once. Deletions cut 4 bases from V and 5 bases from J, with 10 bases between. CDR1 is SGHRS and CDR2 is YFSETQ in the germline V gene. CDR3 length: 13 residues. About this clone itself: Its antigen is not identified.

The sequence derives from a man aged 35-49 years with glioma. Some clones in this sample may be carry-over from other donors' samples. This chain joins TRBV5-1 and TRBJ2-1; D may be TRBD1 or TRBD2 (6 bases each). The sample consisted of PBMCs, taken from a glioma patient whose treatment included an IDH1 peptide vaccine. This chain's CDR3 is CASSAGQNNEQFF. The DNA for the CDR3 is TGCGCCAGCAGCGCGGGACAAAACAATGAGCAGTTCTTC.